The 31 T cell receptor beta chains in this list originate from one sample, sequenced in a study of PD-1 blockade in classical Hodgkin lymphoma. The method was immunoSEQ multiplex PCR; TCRdb's version includes in-frame clones alone and lacks a portion of them. The table shows 50,000 to 75,000 clones, with around 89% occurring only once. Brentuximab vedotin exposure varied among the patients, all of whom had relapsed after autologous stem cell transplantation. Sequenced here: peripheral blood mononuclear cells (PBMCs), sampled at baseline. The receptors here all came from a human donor with classical Hodgkin lymphoma.

This clone was counted a few times. The J gene is TRBJ1-1, the V gene TRBV6-5; D not resolved. V shed 5 bases and J shed 2 bases, with 12 bases lying between them. Germline CDR1 reads MNHEY; CDR2 reads SVGAGI. This CDR3 is 14 amino acids long. The CDR3 loop reads CASSPNLGNTEAFF. The CDR3 bases are TGTGCCAGCAGTCCGAACTTGGGTAACACTGAAGCTTTCTTT.

The chain employs TRBV10-1 and TRBJ2-3; 9 nucleotides align to TRBD2. The CDR3 length is 15 residues. V shed 4 bases, J shed 3 bases, and the junction held 5 bases outside the gene matches. The germline V gene encodes CDR1 WNHNN and CDR2 SYGVQD (reference sequence). In nucleotides, the CDR3 is TGCGCCAGCAGTGTAGGGCTAGCGGGGACAGATACGCAGTATTTT. Translated, it gives CASSVGLAGTDTQYF.

CDR3 sequence reads: CASSLAGAYNQPQHF. In nucleotides, the CDR3 is TGTGCCAGCAGCTTGGCGGGGGCTTACAATCAGCCCCAGCATTTT. The chain links TRBV5-6 to TRBJ1-5; a possible D gene is TRBD1 (6 bases). Germline values: CDR1 SGHDT, CDR2 YYEEEE. The V gene lost 0 bases and the J gene lost 3 bases, with 10 bases spanning the gap. The CDR3 runs to 15 residues.

The chain couples TRBV6-1 to TRBJ1-6; no reliable D call. Germline-derived CDR1 and CDR2 are MNHNS and SASEGT. Trimming stripped 0 bases from V and 9 bases from J, with 3 bases between. The CDR3 runs 12 residues. CDR3 sequence: CASSEASSPLHF. The CDR3, as DNA: TGTGCCAGCAGTGAAGCATCTTCACCCCTCCACTTT.

The DNA for the CDR3 is TGTGCCAGCAGTGCCTTACAGGGGTCCTCCTACGAGCAGTACTTC. Amino acid sequence: CASSALQGSSYEQYF. The chain joins TRBV6-5 to TRBJ2-7, with 7 bases fitting TRBD1. The CDR3 consists of 15 residues. V shed 5 bases, J shed 0 bases, and the junction held 7 bases outside the gene matches. From germline, CDR1 is MNHEY and CDR2 SVGAGI.

V gene TRBV2 combines with J gene TRBJ1-2; 12 bases line up with TRBD1. The junction had 2 bases not matched to a gene; V was cut back by 3 bases and J by 3 bases. This CDR3 is built from 15 residues. The V gene's germline CDR1 is SNHLY and CDR2 FYNNEI. CDR3 nucleotides: TGTGCCAGCAGTGAGGGACAGGGGGCAGACTATGGCTACACCTTC. Its translation is CASSEGQGADYGYTF.

The chain carries TRBV12-2 and TRBJ2-2. TRBV12-2 is noted as a pseudogene. The CDR3 loop spans 17 amino acids. CDR3 protein: CASRWCRSRGGTGELFF. As DNA, the CDR3 is TGTGCAAGTCGCTGGTGTCGAAGCCGGGGCGGAACCGGGGAGCTGTTTTTT.

The gene calls are TRBV1 and TRBJ2-2. TRBV1 is a listed pseudogene. The CDR3 is made up of 15 amino acids. CDR3 loop: CTSGTSGANTGELFF. DNA of the CDR3: TGCACCAGCGGGACCAGTGGAGCGAACACCGGGGAGCTGTTTTTT.

The V call is TRBV5-1, the J call TRBJ1-1; D is undetermined. The CDR3 is 14 amino acids. Trimming took off 1 base at V and 3 bases at J, with 10 bases between the two ends. CDR1 SGHRS and CDR2 YFSETQ come from the germline V gene. The CDR3 DNA follows: TGCGCCAGCAGCTTGATTTTTGAGGACACTGAAGCTTTCTTT. Encoded protein: CASSLIFEDTEAFF.

The chain combines TRBV6-1 with TRBJ2-1, with TRBD2 matching 8 bases. The germline V gene has CDR1 MNHNS and CDR2 SASEGT. The CDR3 extends over 15 amino acids. J was trimmed by 8 bases and V by 3 bases; bases with no gene match: 9. The CDR3 spells CASSDWSGGGDEQFF. CDR3 nucleotide sequence: TGTGCCAGCAGTGATTGGAGCGGGGGTGGCGATGAGCAGTTCTTC.

The chain couples TRBV6-5 to TRBJ2-3; D gene ambiguous. Germline lookup yields CDR1 MNHEY and CDR2 SVGAGI. The CDR3 runs 14 residues. Trimming removed 0 bases at V and 1 base at J, with 5 bases between. CDR3 nucleotides: TGTGCCAGCAGTTACTCAGTAGGCACAGATACGCAGTATTTT. It translates to CASSYSVGTDTQYF.

This clone appeared once. J is TRBJ1-1 and V is TRBV6-6; tentatively, D is TRBD1 (5 bases). CDR1 MNHNY and CDR2 SVGAGI come from the germline V gene (reference sequence). This CDR3 region has 14 residues. V lost 6 bases, J lost 10 bases, and 21 bases lay in between. CDR3 sequence reads: CASSSRLLLGGAFF. The CDR3 nucleotides read TGTGCCAGCAGCTCCCGTCTGCTCTTGGGGGGAGCTTTCTTT.

This clone was picked up one time. The chain is built from TRBV18 and TRBJ2-3, with D maybe TRBD1 (6 bases). CDR3 length equals 17 residues. Germline V lookup: CDR1 KGHSH, CDR2 LQKENI. The V and J ends lost 2 bases and 2 bases respectively, with 17 bases between them. The CDR3 coding sequence is TGTGCCAGCTCACCATACCGACAGGAAAGTTCCACAGATACGCAGTATTTT. Translated, it gives CASSPYRQESSTDTQYF.

The gene calls are TRBV25-1 and TRBJ2-7; D is perhaps TRBD2 (5 bases). Germline-derived CDR1 and CDR2 are MGHDK and SYGVNS. V lost 4 bases to trimming and J lost 2 bases, with 18 bases between them. The CDR3 is 16 residues long. CDR3 DNA: TGTGCCAGCAGTGGCCAAGGACCTCAGAGGGCCTACGAGCAGTACTTC. It encodes CASSGQGPQRAYEQYF.

The CDR3 protein is CASRRGRSPEAFF. In nucleotides, the CDR3 is TGTGCCAGCAGAAGGGGCAGATCCCCTGAAGCTTTCTTT. The gene calls are TRBV27 and TRBJ1-1; D may be TRBD1 (5 bases). This CDR3 comprises 13 residues. Germline CDR1 is MNHEY and CDR2 is SMNVEV (reference sequence). The V end lost 6 bases, the J end lost 6 bases, and 14 bases lay between the germline ends.

The chain couples TRBV2 to TRBJ2-4; TRBD2 aligns across 15 bases. The CDR3 spans 15 residues. The V and J ends lost 6 bases and 7 bases, in that order; junction bases with no gene match: 4. Per germline, CDR1 SNHLY and CDR2 FYNNEI. In nucleotides, the CDR3 is TGTGCCAGCAGGGGACTAGCGGGGGGCTCGAACATTCAGTACTTC. Its translation is CASRGLAGGSNIQYF.

V usage is TRBV6-1 and J usage is TRBJ2-7; no clear D. Germline-derived CDR1 and CDR2 are MNHNS and SASEGT. V was cut by 5 bases and J by 6 bases, with 14 bases left in between. This CDR3 comprises 13 residues. CDR3 protein: CASSRVFDGEQYF. In nucleotides, the CDR3 is TGTGCCAGCAGTAGGGTGTTCGACGGCGAGCAGTACTTC.

The genes are TRBV6-5 and TRBJ2-7; D might be TRBD2 (6 bases). This CDR3 contains 15 residues. The germline V gene has CDR1 MNHEY and CDR2 SVGAGI. Trimming stripped 7 bases from V and 1 base from J, with 17 bases between. CDR3: CASKETTGGSYEQYF. DNA of the CDR3: TGTGCCAGCAAAGAAACCACCGGGGGTTCCTACGAGCAGTACTTC.

The rearrangement uses TRBV25-1 and TRBJ1-6; unclear D gene. Germline V gene lookup returns CDR1 MGHDK and CDR2 SYGVNS. This CDR3 contains 14 residues. V dropped 4 bases and J dropped 7 bases, with 11 bases sitting between them. The CDR3 DNA is TGTGCCAGCAGTGTATGGGGAAGCAATTCACCCCTCCACTTT. This gives the protein CASSVWGSNSPLHF.

The chain uses TRBV30 and TRBJ2-5; 7 bases line up with TRBD2. Germline assignment: CDR1 GTSNPN and CDR2 SVGIG (reference sequence). V was pared by 4 bases and J by 4 bases, with 9 bases of the junction left unmatched. The CDR3 sequence is 14 residues long. The CDR3 bases are TGTGCCTGGACGACCGAGGGAGGGTTAGAGACCCAGTACTTC. This translates into CAWTTEGGLETQYF.

The chain recombines TRBV7-9 with TRBJ1-1, with D hard to call. The ends were cut back, 6 bases at V and 5 bases at J, with 7 bases in the middle. This CDR3 is 11 amino acids long. Germline V gives CDR1 SEHNR, CDR2 FQNEAQ (reference sequence). Here the CDR3 reads CASREVTEAFF. The CDR3 DNA reads TGTGCCAGCAGGGAAGTTACTGAAGCTTTCTTT.

The CDR3 coding sequence is TGTGCCAGCAGCCCGACAGGATCTCCCTACGAGCAGTACTTC. Residues: CASSPTGSPYEQYF. J is TRBJ2-7 and V is TRBV7-2, with a weak D call TRBD1 (6 bases). The germline V and J ends were trimmed by 5 bases and 2 bases, with 13 bases remaining between them. Germline CDR1 and CDR2: SGHTA and FQGNSA. This CDR3 region has 14 residues.

V is TRBV30 and J is TRBJ2-7, with 11 bases that match TRBD2. Germline V gene lookup returns CDR1 GTSNPN and CDR2 SVGIG (reference sequence). CDR3 length: 14 residues. Trimming removed 1 base from V and 2 bases from J; junction bases left unmatched: 1. The CDR3 bases are TGTGCCTGGAGTGGACTAGCGGGGCCCTACGAGCAGTACTTC. Amino acid sequence: CAWSGLAGPYEQYF.

V gene TRBV9 combines with J gene TRBJ2-1; no reliable D call. The germline gives CDR1 SGDLS, CDR2 YYNGEE. The V and J ends lost 2 bases and 6 bases respectively, with 15 bases between them. CDR3 size: 15 residues. The CDR3 nucleotides read TGTGCCAGCAGCGTCCTAGGGTTAGGTTCCAATGAGCAGTTCTTC. Protein product: CASSVLGLGSNEQFF.

CDR3 DNA: TGTGCCAGCAGTGAAGTTCGGGGACCCCAAGAGACCCAGTACTTC. It yields the protein CASSEVRGPQETQYF. This chain uses TRBV2 with TRBJ2-5; D is tentatively TRBD1 or TRBD2 (5 bases each). The CDR3 spans 15 residues. V was shortened by 1 base and J by 1 base, with 10 bases between the two germline ends. Germline V CDR1 and CDR2: SNHLY, FYNNEI.

The chain uses TRBV7-2 and TRBJ1-5; D not resolved. Trimming took off 3 bases at V and 9 bases at J, with 12 bases between the two ends. The CDR3 has 13 residues. Looked up from germline, CDR1 is SGHTA and CDR2 is FQGNSA. CDR3 coding DNA: TGTGCCAGCAGCTTTGGGGAAGGACGGCCCCAGCATTTT. Protein sequence: CASSFGEGRPQHF.

The chain links TRBV10-3 to TRBJ2-5; 7 nucleotides line up with TRBD1. J lost 3 bases, V lost 6 bases, and 7 bases had no gene match. Per the germline V gene, CDR1 is ENHRY and CDR2 is SYGVKD. The CDR3 has 14 residues. The DNA of the CDR3 is TGTGCCATCAGCCCCCCCGGGACAGAAGAGACCCAGTACTTC. It encodes CAISPPGTEETQYF.

The chain uses TRBV5-8 and TRBJ2-7; D perhaps matches TRBD1 (6 bases). The CDR3 runs 14 residues. V was pared by 4 bases and J by 4 bases, with 15 bases between. CDR1 SGHTS and CDR2 YDEGEE come from the germline V gene. In DNA, the CDR3 is TGTGCCAGCAGCACAGGGATTCTGGCTTACGAGCAGTACTTC. Its protein is CASSTGILAYEQYF.

The V and J genes are TRBV5-4 and TRBJ2-7; D perhaps matches TRBD1 (7 bases). The CDR3 length is 14 residues. Trimming removed 2 bases from V and 5 bases from J, with 14 bases in between. The germline gives CDR1 SGHNT, CDR2 YYREEE (reference sequence). The CDR3 DNA is TGTGCCAGCAGCTTTCAGGGGGGAGAGAACGAGCAGTACTTC. Amino acid sequence: CASSFQGGENEQYF.

The J gene is TRBJ2-5, the V gene TRBV19; 7 bases line up with TRBD1. Germline V gene data show CDR1 as LNHDA and CDR2 as SQIVND (reference sequence). V was clipped by 3 bases and J by 3 bases; unmatched bases: 10. The CDR3 runs to 16 residues. The CDR3 DNA reads as TGTGCCAGTAGTATCCCTCGGACAGGTGGGGAAGAGACCCAGTACTTC. Translation gives CASSIPRTGGEETQYF.

V is TRBV27 and J is TRBJ2-1; the D is unclear. The CDR3 has 15 amino acids. Germline V gene sequence: CDR1 MNHEY, CDR2 SMNVEV (reference sequence). Trimming stripped 2 bases from V and 6 bases from J, with 14 bases between. The CDR3 region is CASSLRAPKPNEQFF. DNA for the CDR3: TGTGCCAGCAGTTTAAGGGCACCTAAACCCAATGAGCAGTTCTTC.